These 28 T cell receptor beta chains were all obtained from the same sample, sequenced in a study of Ad26.COV2.S vaccination and SARS-CoV-2 variants. Clones were read by immunoSEQ multiplex PCR, and TCRdb kept only the in-frame ones, dropping some. The sample lists about half a million clones; roughly nine tenths were seen once. Treatment of the sample: roughly 20 received Ad26.COV2.S at low or high dose, single or two shots; a few received placebo; per-sample allocation not given. On day 63 after the first injection, vaccine and placebo recipients gave samples. Sequencing used peripheral blood, obtained in a trial of Ad26.COV2.S vaccine versus placebo. The origin of the receptors is a person between 18 and 65 years old who received the Ad26.COV2.S COVID-19 vaccine or a placebo.

The CDR3 is CASSRQRQGRGRGTEAFF. CDR3 sequence (DNA): TGTGCCAGCAGCCGACAGAGACAGGGCCGTGGGAGGGGCACTGAAGCTTTCTTT. This chain links TRBV7-9 with TRBJ1-1, with 7 bases fitting TRBD1. This CDR3 spans 18 amino acids. Germline V gene data show CDR1 as SEHNR and CDR2 as FQNEAQ (reference sequence). Losses at the gene ends were 5 bases for V and 4 bases for J; bases not matched to a gene: 19.

V and J are TRBV7-3 and TRBJ1-1; tentative D call: TRBD1 (5 bases). This CDR3 region has 14 residues. Germline loops: CDR1 SGHTA, CDR2 FQGTGA. Trimming stripped 5 bases from V and 7 bases from J, with 17 bases between. CDR3 sequence (DNA): TGTGCCAGCAGCACTCAGGGAGAGGAGGGTGAAGCTTTCTTT. This codes for CASSTQGEEGEAFF.

This chain joins TRBV12-3 or TRBV12-4 and TRBJ2-3; 7 bases are a match to TRBD1. V was pared by 2 bases and J by 15 bases, with 11 bases of the junction left unmatched. The CDR3 contains 13 residues. CDR3 in DNA: TGTGCCAGCAGTTTATCACCGCCGGGACAGTCCTATTTT. Its translation: CASSLSPPGQSYF.

CDR3 region: CAISVGGYGYTF. The CDR3 DNA follows: TGTGCCATCAGTGTTGGCGGCTATGGCTACACCTTC. The chain recombines TRBV10-3 with TRBJ1-2; D is uncertain. Germline values: CDR1 ENHRY, CDR2 SYGVKD. V lost 4 bases, J lost 4 bases, and 7 bases lay in between. The CDR3 covers 12 residues.

The chain links TRBV11-1 to TRBJ2-7, with 14 bases matching TRBD2. Germline V lookup: CDR1 SGHAT, CDR2 FQDESV (reference sequence). CDR3 length: 16 residues. V lost 5 bases, J lost 4 bases, and 7 bases stayed unmatched. The CDR3 region has the DNA TGTGCCAGCAGCCGACTAGCGGGAGGGCAAGGGTACGAGCAGTACTTC. This codes for CASSRLAGGQGYEQYF.

The chain recombines TRBV2 with TRBJ1-1; D might be TRBD1 (5 bases). Germline V gives CDR1 SNHLY, CDR2 FYNNEI. V lost 9 bases, J lost 6 bases, and 14 bases lay in between. This CDR3 has 12 amino acids. The chain's CDR3 is CASMGELSEAFF. For the CDR3, the DNA is TGTGCCAGTATGGGGGAATTGTCTGAAGCTTTCTTT.

This clone was recorded only once. J is TRBJ1-3 and V is TRBV30; 9 bases line up with TRBD1. Germline V gene data show CDR1 as GTSNPN and CDR2 as SVGIG (reference sequence). The CDR3 has 13 residues. V was clipped by 4 bases and J by 7 bases; unmatched bases: 5. The CDR3 loop is CAWTGDRANTIYF. The CDR3 region has the DNA TGTGCCTGGACCGGGGACAGGGCGAACACCATATATTTT.

The chain is built from TRBV29-1 and TRBJ1-4; no firm D call. There are 15 residues in the CDR3. V lost 4 bases to trimming and J lost 6 bases, with 18 bases between them. Looked up from germline, CDR1 is SQVTM and CDR2 is ANQGSEA. The CDR3 DNA reads as TGCAGCGTTGGCACCAATACTAATCAGGATGAAAAACTGTTTTTT. Its translation: CSVGTNTNQDEKLFF.

The chain is built from TRBV6-1 and TRBJ2-3; no reliable D call. Germline lookup yields CDR1 MNHNS and CDR2 SASEGT. The CDR3 is made up of 15 amino acids. The V end was cut by 0 bases, the J end by 0 bases, with 7 bases between. The CDR3: CASSEAGTSTDTQYF. The DNA of the CDR3 is TGTGCCAGCAGTGAAGCGGGTACTAGCACAGATACGCAGTATTTT.

This rearrangement joins TRBV7-8 to TRBJ2-7, with D perhaps TRBD1 (6 bases). CDR1 and CDR2 from the germline V gene are SGHVS and FQNEAQ. V shed 4 bases and J shed 1 base, with 11 bases lying between them. The CDR3 is 14 residues long. The CDR3, as DNA: TGTGCCAGCAGCTCAACAGGGTGGTCCTACGAGCAGTACTTC. Its translation: CASSSTGWSYEQYF.

The chain links TRBV9 to TRBJ2-1; TRBD2 might be the D (5 bases). Per germline, CDR1 SGDLS and CDR2 YYNGEE. V was pared by 0 bases and J by 0 bases, with 10 bases between. The CDR3 is 16 amino acids. CDR3 protein: CASSVGGSDSYNEQFF. CDR3 sequence (DNA): TGTGCCAGCAGCGTAGGAGGTAGCGACTCCTACAATGAGCAGTTCTTC.

V and J are TRBV27 and TRBJ1-2; TRBD1 is a possible D gene (5 bases). The CDR3 loop spans 13 amino acids. Germline V gene sequence: CDR1 MNHEY, CDR2 SMNVEV (reference sequence). V lost 5 bases and J 7 bases, leaving 14 bases between the germline ends. CDR3 in DNA: TGTGCCAGCAGTAGACAGCCGTCAGGTGGCTACACCTTC. Amino acids: CASSRQPSGGYTF.

The gene calls are TRBV15 and TRBJ1-4; the D is unclear. From germline, CDR1 is LNHNV and CDR2 YYDKDF (reference sequence). The ends were cut back, 5 bases at V and 4 bases at J, with 8 bases in the middle. The CDR3 contains 13 residues. The CDR3 nucleotides read TGTGCCACCAGCGGACGTATTAATGAAAAACTGTTTTTT. Translated: CATSGRINEKLFF.

This clone has a handful of counts. This chain uses TRBV19 with TRBJ1-5, with 9 nucleotides matching TRBD1. This CDR3 is 17 amino acids long. V shed 5 bases and J 0 bases; nucleotides not matched to a gene: 8. Germline V gene data show CDR1 as LNHDA and CDR2 as SQIVND (reference sequence). The CDR3 sequence: CASSLAGTGTSNQPQHF. The CDR3 region has the DNA TGTGCCAGTAGTCTTGCCGGGACAGGGACTAGCAATCAGCCCCAGCATTTT.

This chain connects TRBV3-1 (or the pseudogene TRBV3-2) to TRBJ2-3; no reliable D call. CDR1 is LGHDT and CDR2 is YNNKEL in the germline V gene (reference sequence). The CDR3 is made up of 11 amino acids. V was pared by 8 bases and J by 7 bases, with 10 bases between. CDR3 residues: CASGTSYTQYF. Here the CDR3 DNA reads TGTGCCAGCGGCACCTCTTATACGCAGTATTTT.

The genes are TRBV13 and TRBJ1-1, with a weak D call TRBD1 (5 bases). CDR3 length: 14 residues. V lost 0 bases, J lost 6 bases, and 11 bases lay in between. Per the germline V gene, CDR1 is PRHDT and CDR2 is FYEKMQ (reference sequence). CDR3 in amino acids: CASSLGGGFAEAFF. The CDR3 DNA reads as TGTGCCAGCAGCTTAGGTGGGGGATTCGCTGAAGCTTTCTTT.

The J gene is TRBJ1-3, the V gene TRBV7-9; 8 nucleotides align to TRBD1. This CDR3 region has 14 residues. The trim removed 4 bases at V and 7 bases at J, leaving 6 bases unmatched. Germline V gene lookup returns CDR1 SEHNR and CDR2 FQNEAQ (reference sequence). CDR3 DNA sequence: TGTGCCAGCAGCTCGACAGGGGATCAGAACACCATATATTTT. As protein: CASSSTGDQNTIYF. The whole variable domain, remainder taken from reference TRBV7-9 and TRBJ1-3, is DTGVSQNPRHKITKRGQNVTFRCDPISEHNRLYWYRQTLGQGPEFLTYFQNEAQLEKSRLLSDRFSAERPKGSFSTLEIQRTEQGDSAMYLCASSSTGDQNTIYFGEGSWLTVV.

In this sample, this clone turned up once. The rearrangement links TRBV19 to TRBJ2-3, with a weak D call TRBD2 (5 bases). V was clipped by 3 bases and J by 10 bases, with 14 bases between them. CDR3 length: 13 amino acids. Germline V gene sequence: CDR1 LNHDA, CDR2 SQIVND (reference sequence). This chain's CDR3 is CASSIRTAGAQYF. The CDR3 bases are TGTGCCAGTAGTATTCGGACTGCCGGTGCGCAGTATTTT. The whole variable domain, filled in from reference TRBV19 and TRBJ2-3, reads DGGITQSPKYLFRKEGQNVTLSCEQNLNHDAMYWYRQDPGQGLRLIYYSQIVNDFQKGDIAEGYSVSREKKESFPLTVTSAQKNPTAFYLCASSIRTAGAQYFGPGTRLTVL.

V is TRBV30 and J is TRBJ2-1; tentatively, D is TRBD2 (5 bases). Trimming left V 3 bases short and J 13 bases short, with 16 bases between. This CDR3 contains 12 residues. The germline gives CDR1 GTSNPN, CDR2 SVGIG (reference sequence). Written as DNA, the CDR3 is TGTGCCTGGAGCGTTAGTTTCCGGGGTCAGTTCTTC. It specifies CAWSVSFRGQFF. The full variable domain, in which reference TRBV30 and TRBJ2-1 provide the parts outside the CDR3, is SQTIHQWPATLVQPVGSPLSLECTVEGTSNPNLYWYRQAAGRGLQLLFYSVGIGQISSEVPQNLSASRPQDRQFILSSKKLLLSDSGFYLCAWSVSFRGQFFGPGTRLTVL.

The gene calls are TRBV2 and TRBJ2-3; 13 bases agree with TRBD2. J was trimmed by 2 bases and V by 5 bases; bases with no gene match: 4. The germline CDR1 and CDR2 sequences are SNHLY and FYNNEI. The CDR3 runs 16 residues. The CDR3 here is CASSPTSGGATDTQYF. The CDR3 nucleotides read TGTGCCAGCAGTCCTACTAGCGGGGGGGCCACAGATACGCAGTATTTT. The full variable domain, completed using reference TRBV2 and TRBJ2-3, is EPEVTQTPSHQVTQMGQEVILRCVPISNHLYFYWYRQILGQKVEFLVSFYNNEISEKSEIFDDQFSVERPDGSNFTLKIRSTKLEDSAMYFCASSPTSGGATDTQYFGPGTRLTVL.

This clone was seen just once. V gene TRBV13 combines with J gene TRBJ1-1; 10 bases line up with TRBD1. The junction had 15 bases not matched to a gene; V was cut back by 5 bases and J by 9 bases. The CDR3 has 16 residues. Looked up from germline, CDR1 is PRHDT and CDR2 is FYEKMQ (reference sequence). CDR3 residues: CASSIGTGAAAAKAFF. The CDR3 nucleotides read TGTGCCAGCAGCATCGGGACAGGGGCCGCCGCTGCGAAAGCTTTCTTT. The complete variable domain, with remaining parts taken from reference TRBV13 and TRBJ1-1, reads AAGVIQSPRHLIKEKRETATLKCYPIPRHDTVYWYQQGPGQDPQFLISFYEKMQSDKGSIPDRFSAQQFSDYHSELNMSSLELGDSALYFCASSIGTGAAAAKAFFGQGTRLTVV.

The V and J genes are TRBV13 and TRBJ1-5, with TRBD1 matching over 7 bases. Trimming cost V 5 bases and J 2 bases; bases outside gene matches: 9. This CDR3 contains 16 residues. Germline V gives CDR1 PRHDT, CDR2 FYEKMQ (reference sequence). The CDR3 is CASSKRQGRGNQPQHF. CDR3 bases: TGTGCCAGCAGCAAACGACAGGGCCGGGGCAATCAGCCCCAGCATTTT.

V and J are TRBV9 and TRBJ1-3, with D maybe TRBD1 (5 bases). Germline CDR1 reads SGDLS; CDR2 reads YYNGEE. This CDR3 region has 15 residues. With 1 base removed from V and 8 bases from J, the gap between germline ends came to 16 bases. The CDR3 DNA reads as TGTGCCAGCAGCGTAAGGGACGGGGGTTATGACACCATATATTTT. This translates into CASSVRDGGYDTIYF.

The CDR3 DNA reads as TGTGCCTGGGTGGGGGCCTTCTATGGCTACACCTTC. Residues: CAWVGAFYGYTF. V gene TRBV30 combines with J gene TRBJ1-2; D may be TRBD1 (6 bases). In germline, CDR1 is GTSNPN, CDR2 SVGIG (reference sequence). V shed 5 bases and J shed 4 bases, with 11 bases lying between them. The CDR3 consists of 12 residues.

This clone was recorded once. The chain couples TRBV24-1 to TRBJ1-5, with D possibly TRBD1 on 6 matching bases. In germline, CDR1 is KGHDR, CDR2 SFDVKD. The V gene lost 3 bases and the J gene lost 0 bases, with 11 bases spanning the gap. The CDR3 spans 16 residues. The DNA of the CDR3 is TGTGCCACCAGTGATGGACAGCCTTTTAGCAATCAGCCCCAGCATTTT. Protein sequence: CATSDGQPFSNQPQHF.

The chain employs TRBV7-8 and TRBJ1-6; D uncertain. The germline V gene encodes CDR1 SGHVS and CDR2 FQNEAQ. V was cut by 1 base and J by 0 bases, with 7 bases left in between. This CDR3 region has 16 residues. The CDR3 DNA reads TGTGCCAGCAGCTTAGATGGCAGCTCCTATAATTCACCCCTCCACTTT. This gives the protein CASSLDGSSYNSPLHF.

The genes are TRBV6-4 and TRBJ1-1; 7 bases agree with TRBD1. V lost 0 bases, J lost 9 bases, and 1 base stayed unmatched. The germline CDR1 and CDR2 sequences are MRHNA and SNTAGT. There are 12 residues in the CDR3. The CDR3 protein is CASSDSRGQAFF. The CDR3 DNA sequence: TGTGCCAGCAGTGACTCTAGGGGGCAAGCTTTCTTT.

The chain combines TRBV3-1 (or the pseudogene TRBV3-2) with TRBJ1-5; D unclear. Germline V gives CDR1 LGHDT, CDR2 YNNKEL (reference sequence). V lost 0 bases to trimming and J lost 5 bases, with 11 bases between them. This CDR3 region has 15 residues. As DNA, the CDR3 is TGTGCCAGCAGCCAAGACAGGTATACCGATCAGCCCCAGCATTTT. Amino acid sequence: CASSQDRYTDQPQHF.